What follows are 11 T cell receptor beta chains derived from one specimen sequenced in a study of cytomegalovirus exposure and HLA in healthy donors. The PCR contained 60 Vbeta and 13 Jbeta primers. Only in-frame clones appear in the TCRdb table, and some are missing; sequencing was by immunoSEQ multiplex PCR. The sample's table shows approximately 50,000 clones. Specimen: PBMCs. The receptors come from a female donor in good health and CMV-seronegative.

This chain links TRBV19 with TRBJ2-7, with 13 bases fitting TRBD2. Losses at the gene ends were 5 bases for V and 2 bases for J; bases not matched to a gene: 15. CDR1 and CDR2 (germline): LNHDA, SQIVND (reference sequence). The CDR3 totals 19 residues. Written as DNA, the CDR3 is TGTGCCAGTAGTCGATCGGGGACTAGCGGGACTATGTATCCCTACGAGCAGTACTTC. This gives the protein CASSRSGTSGTMYPYEQYF.

The chain carries TRBV6-5 and TRBJ2-3; 10 bases are shared with TRBD1. Germline V lookup: CDR1 MNHEY, CDR2 SVGAGI. The V segment lost 4 bases and the J segment 1 base; nucleotides outside the gene matches: 2. The CDR3 is 15 amino acids. The CDR3 region has the DNA TGTGCCAGCAGTTCGACAGGGGGCGGCACAGATACGCAGTATTTT. Translation: CASSSTGGGTDTQYF.

The J gene is TRBJ1-2, the V gene TRBV15; 7 nucleotides line up with TRBD1. The CDR3 contains 17 residues. Trimming removed 0 bases from V and 5 bases from J; junction bases left unmatched: 12. Looked up from germline, CDR1 is LNHNV and CDR2 is YYDKDF (reference sequence). The CDR3 loop is CATSRDPLRTGGYGYTF. The CDR3 DNA reads TGTGCCACCAGCAGAGACCCTTTACGGACAGGAGGGTATGGCTACACCTTC.

The rearrangement uses TRBV18 and TRBJ2-6; 8 nucleotides align to TRBD1. V shed 3 bases and J 2 bases; nucleotides not matched to a gene: 3. The CDR3 sequence is 16 residues long. Germline CDR1 reads KGHSH; CDR2 reads LQKENI. CDR3 DNA: TGTGCCAGCTCACCCTCGGACAGGGCTGGGGCCAACGTCCTGACTTTC. The encoded protein is CASSPSDRAGANVLTF.

The genes are TRBV9 and TRBJ2-1; 11 bases map to TRBD2. There are 15 residues in the CDR3. The germline CDR1 and CDR2 sequences are SGDLS and YYNGEE. J lost 7 bases, V lost 3 bases, and 6 bases had no gene match. The CDR3 is CASSAYSGRGNEQFF. The DNA for the CDR3 is TGTGCCAGCAGCGCGTATAGCGGGAGGGGAAATGAGCAGTTCTTC. The variable domain in full, completed from reference TRBV9 and TRBJ2-1, reads DSGVTQTPKHLITATGQRVTLRCSPRSGDLSVYWYQQSLDQGLQFLIQYYNGEERAKGNILERFSAQQFPDLHSELNLSSLELGDSALYFCASSAYSGRGNEQFFGPGTRLTVL.

The chain uses TRBV6-5 and TRBJ1-4; D uncertain. Germline CDR1 and CDR2: MNHEY and SVGAGI. Between the trimmed V and J ends, which lost 0 bases and 8 bases, there was a span of 4 bases. The CDR3 loop spans 12 amino acids. The CDR3, as DNA: TGTGCCAGCAGTTACTCGGGCGAAAAACTGTTTTTT. Amino acid sequence: CASSYSGEKLFF.

The genes are TRBV7-9 and TRBJ1-1; D is unresolved. Trimming took 0 bases from V and 8 from J, leaving 4 bases between them. CDR1 and CDR2 from the germline V gene are SEHNR and FQNEAQ (reference sequence). The CDR3 extends over 11 amino acids. DNA of the CDR3: TGTGCCAGCAGCTTAGCCAGGGAAGCTTTCTTT. Translation: CASSLAREAFF.

This chain uses TRBV5-5 with TRBJ1-3; D gene unclear. The germline V gene encodes CDR1 SGHKS and CDR2 YYEKEE (reference sequence). The CDR3 covers 15 residues. The V end was cut by 0 bases, the J end by 0 bases, with 7 bases between. CDR3 sequence reads: CASSLVGRSGNTIYF. CDR3 in DNA: TGTGCCAGCAGCTTGGTTGGGCGCTCTGGAAACACCATATATTTT.

The chain couples TRBV6-1 to TRBJ1-5; TRBD1 might be the D (6 bases). V dropped 1 base and J dropped 6 bases, with 7 bases sitting between them. The CDR3 is 13 residues long. CDR1 and CDR2 from the germline V gene are MNHNS and SASEGT. CDR3 region: CASSEGTVQPQHF. Written as DNA, the CDR3 is TGTGCCAGCAGTGAAGGGACAGTTCAGCCCCAGCATTTT.

This rearrangement joins TRBV29-1 to TRBJ1-1; 7 nucleotides agree with TRBD1. The CDR3 has 14 residues. V lost 6 bases, J lost 6 bases, and 13 bases stayed unmatched. CDR1 is SQVTM and CDR2 is ANQGSEA in the germline V gene. CDR3 residues: CSVAKLTGRSEAFF. Written as DNA, the CDR3 is TGCAGCGTCGCGAAATTGACAGGGAGGTCTGAAGCTTTCTTT.

CDR3 in amino acids: CASSRRLAEFYNEQFF. The CDR3 bases are TGTGCCAGCTCACGACGACTAGCGGAATTTTACAATGAGCAGTTCTTC. The chain has TRBV18 and TRBJ2-1; 9 nucleotides agree with TRBD2. CDR3 length: 16 amino acids. V lost 4 bases, J lost 4 bases, and 8 bases stayed unmatched. The germline V gene encodes CDR1 KGHSH and CDR2 LQKENI.